This TCR beta chain was observed in a study of CD8 T cells in ankylosing spondylitis. Study outcomes and limitations: Blood from ankylosing spondylitis patients appeared to carry a characteristic roughly 8-variant TCR beta motif.

TCRdb redid the calling of the 5' RACE reads with MiXCR, one entry per CDR3 protein. The top ten hold around 4.5% of the sample, which has fewer than 200,000 distinct CDR3 sequences, approximately 18% seen once. Concerning this clonotype itself: The antigen is not known.

Germline assignment: CDR1 MNHEY and CDR2 SVGAGI. J was trimmed by 1 base and V by 5 bases; bases with no gene match: 5. The CDR3 spans 15 residues. The gene calls are TRBV6-5 and TRBJ2-5, with 9 bases matching TRBD1. The sample was blood, either unsorted or a sorted T cell fraction (not recorded which). This clonotype was obtained from a male donor aged 5 to 30 with ankylosing spondylitis or in good health (not recorded which). CDR3 amino acids: CASSPTGGLQETQYF. The CDR3, as DNA: TGTGCCAGCAGTCCTACAGGGGGCCTCCAAGAGACCCAGTACTTC.